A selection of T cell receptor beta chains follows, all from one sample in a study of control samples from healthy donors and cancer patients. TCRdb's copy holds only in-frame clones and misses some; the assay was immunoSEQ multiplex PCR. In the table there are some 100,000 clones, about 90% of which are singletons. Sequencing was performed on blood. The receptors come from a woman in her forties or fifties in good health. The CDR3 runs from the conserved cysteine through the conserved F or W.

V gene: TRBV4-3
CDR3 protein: CASSQDIGGVLYGYTF

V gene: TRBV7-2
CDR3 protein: CASSSYGAGANVLTF

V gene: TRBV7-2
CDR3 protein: CASSPNGRGTTDTQYF

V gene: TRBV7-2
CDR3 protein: CASSSLAGGYEQYF

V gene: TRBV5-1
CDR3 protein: CASSLTAYEQYF

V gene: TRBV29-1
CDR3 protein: CSVVRGTYEQYF

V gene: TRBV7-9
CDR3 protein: CASSLGTGLNTEAFF

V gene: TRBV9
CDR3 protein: CASSVGTGGEVGYGYTF

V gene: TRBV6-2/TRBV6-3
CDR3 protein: CASSYSTGFGYQETQYF

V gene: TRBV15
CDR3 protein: CATSRDGANYGYTF

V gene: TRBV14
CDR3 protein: CASSQESYEQYF

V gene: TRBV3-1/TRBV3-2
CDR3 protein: CASSGGLGTYF

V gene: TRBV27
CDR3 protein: CASRTSGGLIFTDTQYF

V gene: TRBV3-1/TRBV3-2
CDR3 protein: CASSQVLRRGGANVLTF

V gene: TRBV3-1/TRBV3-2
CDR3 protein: CASSQEGPGGLRYNEQFF

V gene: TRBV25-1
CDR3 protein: CASKAPLAKNIQYF

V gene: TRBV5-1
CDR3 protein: CASSLRELYNEQFF

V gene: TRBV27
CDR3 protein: CATGGLGAGTNTGELFF

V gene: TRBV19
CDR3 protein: CASSQGVINQPQHF

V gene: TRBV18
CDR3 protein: CASSLGAQANYGYTF

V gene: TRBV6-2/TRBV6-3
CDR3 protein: CASSYIPRRQGTGELFF

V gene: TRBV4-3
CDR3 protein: CASSQDRGATNEKLFF

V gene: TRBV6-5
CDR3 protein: CASSYSTNYGYTF

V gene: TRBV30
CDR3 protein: CAWSVRGQVGTEAFF

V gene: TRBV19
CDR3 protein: CASSSLTSGRDNEQFF

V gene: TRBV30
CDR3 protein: CAWSVQGRRGSGNTIYF

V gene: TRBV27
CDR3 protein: CASSFLGANVLTF

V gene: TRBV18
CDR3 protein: CASSPPNVEAFF

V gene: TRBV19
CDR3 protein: CASRTPSGGSGANVLTF

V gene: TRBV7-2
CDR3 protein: CASSSTLRGLAGSYNEQFF

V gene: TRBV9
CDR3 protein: CASSVGVGSTDTQYF

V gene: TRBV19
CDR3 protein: CASRDRGRVGQPQHF

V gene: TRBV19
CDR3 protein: CASRDRLLGNNSPLHF

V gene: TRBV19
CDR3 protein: CASSILEGRGMETQYF

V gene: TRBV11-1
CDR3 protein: CASQQVQETQYF

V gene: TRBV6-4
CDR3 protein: CASSERGSTDTQYF

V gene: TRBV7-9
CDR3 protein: CASSLGTSGNTDTQYF

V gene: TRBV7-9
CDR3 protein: CASSSSIDTQYF

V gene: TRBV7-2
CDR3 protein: CASSLVGMGQFF

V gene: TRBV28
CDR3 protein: CASMAEPSNQPQHF